These 31 T cell receptor beta chains originate from one sample sequenced in a study of blood T cell repertoires in COVID-19. Measured with immunoSEQ multiplex PCR; TCRdb has only the in-frame clones, and not every one. The sample includes approximately 230,000 clones, 87% of them seen just once. Sequencing was done on a sample of PBMCs or T cells enriched from blood (not recorded which). Every receptor here comes from a woman in her twenties or thirties with acute COVID-19.

The chain has TRBV28 and TRBJ1-2; D may be TRBD1 (5 bases). This CDR3 has 13 amino acids. Trimming left V 3 bases short and J 4 bases short, with 9 bases between. Germline CDR1 is MDHEN and CDR2 is SYDVKM. Here the CDR3 reads CASSFWTFYGYTF. The CDR3 coding sequence is TGTGCCAGCAGTTTCTGGACATTCTATGGCTACACCTTC.

V is TRBV4-1 and J is TRBJ2-7, with 7 bases matching TRBD1. The CDR3 runs 14 residues. Trimming removed 5 bases from V and 0 bases from J; junction bases left unmatched: 4. Germline lookup yields CDR1 MGHRA and CDR2 YSYEKL. CDR3 nucleotides: TGCGCCAGCAGCGCCCGGGACAGCTCCTACGAGCAGTACTTC. Protein sequence: CASSARDSSYEQYF.

V gene TRBV6-5 combines with J gene TRBJ2-1, with 8 bases that match TRBD2. Trimming took 4 bases from V and 8 from J; bases not matched to a gene: 10. Looked up from germline, CDR1 is MNHEY and CDR2 is SVGAGI. The CDR3 sequence is 15 residues long. CDR3 residues: CASSSPGGAVDEQFF. The DNA of the CDR3 is TGTGCCAGCAGTTCGCCCGGGGGGGCTGTGGATGAGCAGTTCTTC.

The rearrangement uses TRBV2 and TRBJ2-7; the match to TRBD1 covers 9 bases. With V trimmed by 4 bases and J by 5 bases, 3 bases remained unmatched. CDR3 length: 13 amino acids. From germline, CDR1 is SNHLY and CDR2 FYNNEI. The CDR3 coding sequence is TGTGCCAGCAGTGTTAGGACAGGGGACGAGCAGTACTTC. Protein: CASSVRTGDEQYF.

The chain couples TRBV10-3 to TRBJ2-1; 9 bases are shared with TRBD2. V shed 11 bases, J shed 5 bases, and the junction held 4 bases outside the gene matches. Germline V gives CDR1 ENHRY, CDR2 SYGVKD. The CDR3 loop spans 12 amino acids. In DNA, the CDR3 is TGTGCCTCCAGACTAGCGGACAATGAGCAGTTCTTC. Translating gives CASRLADNEQFF.

The chain uses TRBV3-1 (or the pseudogene TRBV3-2) and TRBJ2-1; 8 nucleotides agree with TRBD1. The CDR3 consists of 16 residues. V trimming: 5 bases; J trimming: 3 bases; junction bases outside the gene matches: 9. Germline V gene lookup returns CDR1 LGHDT and CDR2 YNNKEL (reference sequence). In DNA, the CDR3 is TGTGCCAGCAGCTATTCGACAGGGGAAAACTACAATGAGCAGTTCTTC. This codes for CASSYSTGENYNEQFF.

This clone came up once. This chain uses TRBV19 with TRBJ2-1; 9 bases map to TRBD2. Germline values: CDR1 LNHDA, CDR2 SQIVND (reference sequence). The CDR3 spans 18 residues. The V segment lost 3 bases and the J segment 4 bases; nucleotides outside the gene matches: 13. CDR3 nucleotides: TGTGCCAGTAGTATCCCCCTCGGGCGGGGGGGCCATTACAATGAGCAGTTCTTC. Translating it yields CASSIPLGRGGHYNEQFF.

This clone appeared once. CDR3 DNA sequence: TGTGCTAGTGGTTCTATACGTGCGGGTAGTGGCTACACCTTC. Translation: CASGSIRAGSGYTF. V usage is TRBV12-5 and J usage is TRBJ1-2; unclear D gene. With 4 bases removed from V and 7 bases from J, the gap between germline ends came to 16 bases. Germline V lookup: CDR1 LGHNT, CDR2 FRNRAP. This CDR3 comprises 14 residues.

The chain employs TRBV19 and TRBJ2-3, with unresolved D. Germline assignment: CDR1 LNHDA and CDR2 SQIVND (reference sequence). Trimming took 6 bases from V and 2 from J, leaving 6 bases between them. This CDR3 has 12 amino acids. CDR3 DNA sequence: TGTGCCAGTAGGGCCCCCACAGATACGCAGTATTTT. This encodes CASRAPTDTQYF.

This chain joins TRBV30 and TRBJ1-1; maybe TRBD1 (6 bases). Germline loops: CDR1 GTSNPN, CDR2 SVGIG (reference sequence). The CDR3 sequence is 13 residues long. V was clipped by 7 bases and J by 0 bases, with 12 bases between them. CDR3 sequence: CASPGQLNTEAFF. CDR3 nucleotide sequence: TGTGCCTCCCCAGGACAGTTGAACACTGAAGCTTTCTTT.

This clone was picked up one time. The J gene is TRBJ2-1, the V gene TRBV19; the match to TRBD1 covers 11 bases. In germline, CDR1 is LNHDA, CDR2 SQIVND (reference sequence). Trimming at V came to 6 bases and at J to 9 bases, leaving 13 bases not matched to a gene. This CDR3 comprises 16 residues. The CDR3 reads CASSHGPGQGVSEQFF. CDR3 sequence (DNA): TGTGCCAGTAGCCATGGACCGGGACAGGGGGTAAGTGAGCAGTTCTTC.

The chain uses TRBV5-4 and TRBJ1-6, with TRBD1 matching over 7 bases. Per the germline V gene, CDR1 is SGHNT and CDR2 is YYREEE (reference sequence). The trim removed 5 bases at V and 6 bases at J, leaving 5 bases unmatched. CDR3 length: 14 amino acids. The CDR3 region is CASSLDRANSPLHF. The CDR3 bases are TGTGCCAGCAGTCTTGACAGGGCTAATTCACCCCTCCACTTT. Full variable domain (remainder filled in from reference TRBV5-4 and TRBJ1-6): ETGVTQSPTHLIKTRGQQVTLRCSSQSGHNTVSWYQQALGQGPQFIFQYYREEENGRGNFPPRFSGLQFPNYSSELNVNALELDDSALYLCASSLDRANSPLHFGNGTRLTVT.

V usage is TRBV11-2 and J usage is TRBJ2-7; possibly TRBD1 for D (6 bases). Germline V gene data show CDR1 as SGHAT and CDR2 as FQNNGV. CDR3 length: 13 residues. V lost 5 bases to trimming and J lost 1 base, with 9 bases between them. The CDR3 bases are TGTGCCAGCAGCCTAGGACAGTCCTACGAGCAGTACTTC. Protein product: CASSLGQSYEQYF.

The chain combines TRBV18 with TRBJ1-1; TRBD1 is a possible D gene (6 bases). Germline CDR1 reads KGHSH; CDR2 reads LQKENI. Deletions cut 3 bases from V and 0 bases from J, with 8 bases between. This CDR3 has 14 residues. CDR3 coding DNA: TGTGCCAGCTCACCCCAGGGGTTGAACACTGAAGCTTTCTTT. Residues: CASSPQGLNTEAFF.

On this clone itself: Different DNA sequences within this sample yield the same CDR3. V gene TRBV12-3 or TRBV12-4 combines with J gene TRBJ1-2; D may be TRBD1 (6 bases). V was shortened by 5 bases and J by 2 bases, with 9 bases between the two germline ends. This CDR3 comprises 13 residues. In nucleotides, the CDR3 is TGTGCCAGCAGTCGGGACACAAACTATGGCTACACCTTC. Its protein is CASSRDTNYGYTF.

The chain recombines TRBV12-3 or TRBV12-4 with TRBJ2-3; D call uncertain. V was cut by 10 bases and J by 2 bases, with 13 bases left in between. The length of the CDR3 is 13 residues. CDR3 loop: CATGPLNTDTQYF. The CDR3 DNA reads as TGTGCCACCGGTCCCCTTAACACAGATACGCAGTATTTT.

This clone came up once. This chain uses TRBV7-6 with TRBJ1-1, with 7 bases fitting TRBD1. The V gene end was trimmed by 4 bases and the J gene end by 1 base; junction bases not matched to a gene: 6. The CDR3 runs 15 residues. From germline, CDR1 is SGHVS and CDR2 FNYEAQ. This chain's CDR3 is CASSSTTGANTEAFF. CDR3 nucleotide sequence: TGTGCCAGCAGCTCCACAACAGGGGCGAACACTGAAGCTTTCTTT.

J is TRBJ1-1 and V is TRBV15, with D unclear. The CDR3 covers 17 residues. The germline gives CDR1 LNHNV, CDR2 YYDKDF (reference sequence). Between the trimmed V and J ends, which lost 0 bases and 0 bases, there was a span of 14 bases. The CDR3 spells CATSRDIGTAMNTEAFF. As DNA, the CDR3 is TGTGCCACCAGCAGAGATATCGGAACAGCCATGAACACTGAAGCTTTCTTT.

V usage is TRBV15 and J usage is TRBJ1-2; no firm D call. V was clipped by 1 base and J by 6 bases, with 9 bases between them. Germline CDR1 and CDR2: LNHNV and YYDKDF (reference sequence). This CDR3 region has 13 residues. Written as DNA, the CDR3 is TGTGCCACCAGCAGAGTGGGTACAGATGGCTACACCTTC. Protein sequence: CATSRVGTDGYTF.

This chain connects TRBV7-9 to TRBJ2-1, with TRBD2 matching over 9 bases. V lost 1 base and J lost 8; bases outside the gene matches: 9. CDR1 and CDR2 (germline): SEHNR, FQNEAQ (reference sequence). The CDR3 totals 16 residues. DNA for the CDR3: TGTGCCAGCAGCTTAGGGCTCAGCGGGGGGTCGTATGAGCAGTTCTTC. Its translation: CASSLGLSGGSYEQFF.

This chain joins TRBV28 and TRBJ2-5; D gene uncertain. Trimming left V 1 base short and J 2 bases short, with 8 bases between. CDR3 length: 14 amino acids. Germline V lookup: CDR1 MDHEN, CDR2 SYDVKM. CDR3 sequence (DNA): TGTGCCAGCAGTTTATTGGGCAGTCAAGAGACCCAGTACTTC. The encoded protein is CASSLLGSQETQYF.

The CDR3 loop reads CASSMDGGRGYTF. CDR3 DNA: TGTGCCAGTAGTATGGACGGAGGACGTGGCTACACCTTC. The chain employs TRBV19 and TRBJ1-2; no firm D call. Germline V gene data show CDR1 as LNHDA and CDR2 as SQIVND (reference sequence). V dropped 3 bases and J dropped 7 bases, with 12 bases sitting between them. The CDR3 runs to 13 residues.

The chain combines TRBV7-3 with TRBJ2-2; D is perhaps TRBD1 (6 bases). Germline V gene data show CDR1 as SGHTA and CDR2 as FQGTGA. Trimming removed 5 bases at V and 0 bases at J, with 19 bases between. This CDR3 has 18 amino acids. The DNA for the CDR3 is TGTGCCAGCAGCGCGACCCCGGGACAAAACTCGAACACCGGGGAGCTGTTTTTT. Translated: CASSATPGQNSNTGELFF.

This clone was seen only a few times. The gene calls are TRBV7-2 and TRBJ2-1; 7 positions agree with TRBD2. Germline lookup yields CDR1 SGHTA and CDR2 FQGNSA. The CDR3 is 15 amino acids. V was clipped by 1 base and J by 7 bases; unmatched bases: 7. The CDR3 DNA reads as TGTGCCAGCAGCTTAGATGGACTAGTCGGTAATGAGCAGTTCTTC. Protein sequence: CASSLDGLVGNEQFF.

The V call is TRBV2, the J call TRBJ1-5; D not resolved. Germline-derived CDR1 and CDR2 are SNHLY and FYNNEI. V lost 6 bases, J lost 0 bases, and 6 bases lay in between. The CDR3 has 13 residues. CDR3 bases: TGTGCCAGCAGCCCTAGTAGCAATCAGCCCCAGCATTTT. This sequence encodes CASSPSSNQPQHF.

The V gene is TRBV11-1, the J gene TRBJ2-4; 8 bases are shared with TRBD1. Trimming cost V 2 bases and J 6 bases; bases outside gene matches: 3. CDR3 length: 14 residues. Germline CDR1 reads SGHAT; CDR2 reads FQDESV (reference sequence). CDR3 bases: TGTGCCAGCAGCTTAACAGGGGGAGGAAACATTCAGTACTTC. Protein sequence: CASSLTGGGNIQYF.

This sequence joins TRBV6-5 and TRBJ2-7, with D perhaps TRBD2 (6 bases). The CDR3 covers 14 residues. Germline CDR1 MNHEY, CDR2 SVGAGI. Trimming took off 6 bases at V and 3 bases at J, with 15 bases between the two ends. The CDR3 coding sequence is TGTGCCAGCAGCAAAGCCGGGACTGTCTACGAGCAGTACTTC. It codes for CASSKAGTVYEQYF.

The chain employs TRBV7-2 and TRBJ2-7; 10 bases fit TRBD2. The V gene end was trimmed by 5 bases and the J gene end by 7 bases; junction bases not matched to a gene: 8. The CDR3 is 14 residues long. Per the germline V gene, CDR1 is SGHTA and CDR2 is FQGNSA. The CDR3 loop is CASSPPGLASEQYF. The CDR3 nucleotides are TGTGCCAGCAGCCCCCCGGGACTAGCGTCTGAGCAGTACTTC.

The V gene is TRBV7-3, the J gene TRBJ1-1; D call uncertain. Trimming took off 3 bases at V and 1 base at J, with 6 bases between the two ends. Germline V gives CDR1 SGHTA, CDR2 FQGTGA. The CDR3 loop spans 13 amino acids. The CDR3 loop is CASSFGENTEAFF. CDR3 DNA sequence: TGTGCCAGCAGCTTCGGGGAGAACACTGAAGCTTTCTTT.

A word on this clone: Other nucleotide sequences in the sample specify the same CDR3. The J gene is TRBJ2-7, the V gene TRBV28; 7 bases are shared with TRBD1. Germline CDR1 and CDR2: MDHEN and SYDVKM. V was clipped by 2 bases and J by 4 bases; unmatched bases: 5. The CDR3 length is 14 residues. Written as DNA, the CDR3 is TGTGCCAGCAGTTTAACCGGGACAGCTTACGAGCAGTACTTC. Translated, it gives CASSLTGTAYEQYF.

The J gene is TRBJ1-1, the V gene TRBV20-1; D may be TRBD1 (6 bases). Germline CDR1 is DFQATT and CDR2 is SNEGSKA (reference sequence). The V end lost 3 bases, the J end lost 8 bases, and 10 bases lay between the germline ends. This CDR3 has 11 amino acids. For the CDR3, the DNA is TGCAGTGCTAGGGGGGGGACAGAAGCTTTCTTT. Translated: CSARGGTEAFF.